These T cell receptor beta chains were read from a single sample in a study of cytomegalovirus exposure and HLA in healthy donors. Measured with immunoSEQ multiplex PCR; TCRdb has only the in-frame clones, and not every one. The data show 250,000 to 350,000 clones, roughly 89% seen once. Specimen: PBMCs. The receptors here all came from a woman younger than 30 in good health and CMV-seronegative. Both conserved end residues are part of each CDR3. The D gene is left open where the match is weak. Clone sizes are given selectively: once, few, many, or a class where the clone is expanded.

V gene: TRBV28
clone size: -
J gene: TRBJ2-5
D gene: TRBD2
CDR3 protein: CASSMRLAAQETQYF
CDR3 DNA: TGTGCCAGCAGTATGAGACTAGCGGCCCAAGAGACCCAGTACTTC

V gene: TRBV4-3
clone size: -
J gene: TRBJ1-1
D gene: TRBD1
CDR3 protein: CASSQRQGGTEAFF
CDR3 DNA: TGCGCCAGCAGCCAAAGACAGGGCGGGACTGAAGCTTTCTTT

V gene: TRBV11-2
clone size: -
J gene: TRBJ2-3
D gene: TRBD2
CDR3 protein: CASSASGSTDTQYF
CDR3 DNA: TGTGCCAGCAGCGCTAGCGGTAGCACAGATACGCAGTATTTT

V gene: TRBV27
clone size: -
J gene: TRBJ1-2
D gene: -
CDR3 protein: CARKFNRAHGYTF
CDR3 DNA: TGTGCCAGAAAATTCAACAGGGCCCATGGCTACACCTTC

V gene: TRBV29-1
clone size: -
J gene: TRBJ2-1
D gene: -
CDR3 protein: CSVGRDPDNEQFF
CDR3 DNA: TGCAGCGTTGGGCGGGACCCTGACAATGAGCAGTTCTTC

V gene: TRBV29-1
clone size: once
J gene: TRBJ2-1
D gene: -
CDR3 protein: CSVEGALKDPGGAEQFF
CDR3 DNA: TGCAGCGTTGAAGGAGCGTTGAAGGACCCCGGGGGAGCTGAGCAGTTCTTC

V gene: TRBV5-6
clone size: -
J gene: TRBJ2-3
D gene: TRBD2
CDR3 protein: CASSFPQLALTTDTQYF
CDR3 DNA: TGTGCCAGCAGCTTTCCCCAACTAGCGCTAACCACAGATACGCAGTATTTT

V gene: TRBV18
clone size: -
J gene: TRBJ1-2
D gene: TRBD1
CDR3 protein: CASSPGQGRFSNYGYTF
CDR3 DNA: TGTGCCAGCTCTCCCGGACAGGGCAGATTCTCTAACTATGGCTACACCTTC

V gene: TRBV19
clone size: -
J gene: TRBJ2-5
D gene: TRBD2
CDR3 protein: CASSMMGGQETQYF
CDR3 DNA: TGTGCCAGTAGTATGATGGGAGGGCAAGAGACCCAGTACTTC

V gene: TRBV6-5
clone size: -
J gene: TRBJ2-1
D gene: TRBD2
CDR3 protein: CASSRSGSLFSVQFF
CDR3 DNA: TGTGCCAGCAGCCGTAGCGGGAGCCTATTTAGCGTGCAGTTCTTC

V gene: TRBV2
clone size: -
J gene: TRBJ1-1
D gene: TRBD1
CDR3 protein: CASSEAPRDSEAFF
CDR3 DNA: TGTGCCAGCAGTGAAGCCCCCAGGGACAGCGAAGCTTTCTTT

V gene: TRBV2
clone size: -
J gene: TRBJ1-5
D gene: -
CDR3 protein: CASSDAGISVQPQHF
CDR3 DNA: TGTGCCAGCAGTGACGCGGGGATCTCCGTCCAGCCCCAGCATTTT

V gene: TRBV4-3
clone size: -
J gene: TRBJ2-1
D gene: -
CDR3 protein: CASSQDFSGNEQFF
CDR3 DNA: TGCGCCAGCAGCCAAGATTTCAGCGGCAATGAGCAGTTCTTC

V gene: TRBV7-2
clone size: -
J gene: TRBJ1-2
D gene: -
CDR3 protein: CASGQNYGYTF
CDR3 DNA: TGTGCCAGCGGGCAGAACTATGGCTACACCTTC

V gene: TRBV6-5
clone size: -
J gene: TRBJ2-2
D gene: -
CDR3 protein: CASSQTATGELFF
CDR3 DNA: TGTGCCAGCAGTCAGACAGCGACCGGGGAGCTGTTTTTT

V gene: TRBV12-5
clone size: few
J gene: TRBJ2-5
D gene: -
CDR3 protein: CASGGLETQYF
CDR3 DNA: TGTGCTAGTGGGGGCCTTGAGACCCAGTACTTC

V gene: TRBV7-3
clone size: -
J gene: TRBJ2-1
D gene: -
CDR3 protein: CASSPGWTDYNEQFF
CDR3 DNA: TGTGCCAGCAGCCCGGGGTGGACCGACTACAATGAGCAGTTCTTC

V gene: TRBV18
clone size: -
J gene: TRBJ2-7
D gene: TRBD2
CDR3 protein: CASSLRLAGGALRSYEQYF
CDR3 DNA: TGTGCCAGCTCACTAAGACTAGCGGGAGGGGCGTTACGCTCCTACGAGCAGTACTTC

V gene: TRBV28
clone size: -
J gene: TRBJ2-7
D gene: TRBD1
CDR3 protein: CASNTHRGPEQYF
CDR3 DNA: TGTGCCAGCAACACCCACAGGGGGCCCGAGCAGTACTTC

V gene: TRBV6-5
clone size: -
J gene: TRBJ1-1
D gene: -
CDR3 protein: CASSYGRGNTEAFF
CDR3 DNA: TGTGCCAGCAGTTACGGCAGGGGGAACACTGAAGCTTTCTTT

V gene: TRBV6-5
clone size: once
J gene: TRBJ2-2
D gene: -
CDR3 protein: CASSYRQANTGELFF
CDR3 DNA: TGTGCCAGCAGTTACAGGCAGGCAAACACCGGGGAGCTGTTTTTT

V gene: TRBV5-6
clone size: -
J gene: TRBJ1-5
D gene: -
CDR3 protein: CASSRDSGVNQPQHF
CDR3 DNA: TGTGCCAGCAGCCGGGACTCCGGGGTCAATCAGCCCCAGCATTTT